The 16 T cell receptor beta chains in this list originate from one sample, sequenced in a study of T cell responses to AZD1222 COVID-19 vaccine. The table came from immunoSEQ multiplex PCR; TCRdb's copy has only in-frame clones and leaves some out. The data show around 130,000 clones, 80% to 90% seen once. Sequencing used peripheral blood, obtained on day 0 of AZD1222 vaccination. The source of these receptors is an adult in good health.

The genes are TRBV19 and TRBJ2-2, with D perhaps TRBD1 (6 bases). Germline V gene data show CDR1 as LNHDA and CDR2 as SQIVND (reference sequence). V gave up 4 bases and J gave up 8 bases, with 8 bases separating them. CDR3 size: 12 residues. For the CDR3, the DNA is TGTGCCAGTAGTAGCGACAGGGGGGAGCTGTTTTTT. It is translated as CASSSDRGELFF.

The chain employs TRBV3-1 (or the pseudogene TRBV3-2) and TRBJ2-3; 8 nucleotides match TRBD1. Germline V gene data show CDR1 as LGHDT and CDR2 as YNNKEL (reference sequence). The CDR3 consists of 17 residues. Trimming took 4 bases from V and 5 from J; bases not matched to a gene: 14. The CDR3 sequence is CASSPTLGQGKIDTQYF. The DNA for the CDR3 is TGTGCCAGCAGCCCAACCCTTGGACAGGGAAAAATAGATACGCAGTATTTT.

CDR3 loop: CASTGGMNTEAFF. CDR3 coding DNA: TGTGCCAGCACAGGGGGCATGAACACTGAAGCTTTCTTT. This chain links TRBV12-3 or TRBV12-4 with TRBJ1-1; 8 bases agree with TRBD1. V was clipped by 7 bases and J by 0 bases; unmatched bases: 1. This CDR3 region has 13 residues.

J is TRBJ2-5 and V is TRBV6-5, with D possibly matching TRBD1 (6 bases). Per the germline V gene, CDR1 is MNHEY and CDR2 is SVGAGI. V lost 11 bases and J 2 bases, leaving 21 bases between the germline ends. This CDR3 is 15 amino acids long. The CDR3 protein is CASGPRTVKQETQYF. CDR3 nucleotides: TGTGCCTCGGGCCCGCGGACAGTTAAGCAAGAGACCCAGTACTTC.

The chain joins TRBV18 to TRBJ2-1; 8 positions match TRBD2. Germline loops: CDR1 KGHSH, CDR2 LQKENI. There are 16 residues in the CDR3. After removal of 5 bases from V and 8 bases from J, the junction contained 14 bases not matched to a gene. The CDR3 bases are TGTGCCAGCTCAAAAAACCGGCGAGCGGGAGAGGATGAGCAGTTCTTC. Amino acids: CASSKNRRAGEDEQFF.

This chain uses TRBV19 with TRBJ2-7; 10 bases align to TRBD1. This CDR3 is 15 amino acids long. With 6 bases clipped from V and 2 bases from J, the junction kept 7 bases outside the gene matches. Germline CDR1 is LNHDA and CDR2 is SQIVND (reference sequence). The CDR3 sequence: CASRGSGQGPYEQYF. The CDR3 DNA follows: TGTGCCAGTAGAGGGTCGGGACAGGGGCCCTACGAGCAGTACTTC.

The J gene is TRBJ2-7, the V gene TRBV6-2 or TRBV6-3, with 9 positions matching TRBD2. Germline V lookup: CDR1 MNHEY, CDR2 SVGEGT. The V and J ends lost 5 bases and 7 bases, in that order; junction bases with no gene match: 3. The CDR3 covers 12 residues. The chain's CDR3 is CASSLLAGEQYF. The CDR3 bases are TGTGCCAGCAGTCTACTAGCGGGTGAGCAGTACTTC.

This clone turned up a few times. The chain employs TRBV30 and TRBJ1-2; no clear D gene. The CDR3 is made up of 13 amino acids. Germline loops: CDR1 GTSNPN, CDR2 SVGIG (reference sequence). V lost 4 bases to trimming and J lost 4 bases, with 13 bases between them. CDR3 in amino acids: CAWNSLRSYGYTF. The CDR3 DNA is TGTGCCTGGAATTCCCTCCGCAGCTATGGCTACACCTTC.

V is TRBV21-1 and J is TRBJ1-5. TRBV21-1 is a recognized pseudogene. This CDR3 contains 14 residues. The CDR3 region is CANPIGRTPWPQHF. CDR3 coding DNA: TGTGCCAATCCTATCGGGAGGACCCCCTGGCCCCAGCATTTT.

The V gene is TRBV9, the J gene TRBJ1-5, with unresolved D. The V and J ends lost 2 bases and 3 bases respectively, with 12 bases between them. The CDR3 consists of 15 residues. Germline V gives CDR1 SGDLS, CDR2 YYNGEE. The CDR3 DNA follows: TGTGCCAGCAGCGTGGTGGTACGGGACAATCAGCCCCAGCATTTT. This sequence encodes CASSVVVRDNQPQHF.

The rearrangement uses TRBV30 and TRBJ2-2, with 9 positions matching TRBD2. This CDR3 has 16 amino acids. Germline V gene data show CDR1 as GTSNPN and CDR2 as SVGIG (reference sequence). With 0 bases clipped from V and 1 base from J, the junction kept 3 bases outside the gene matches. The CDR3 nucleotides read TGTGCCTGGAGTGTAGCGGGGGGCTGGAACACCGGGGAGCTGTTTTTT. Protein: CAWSVAGGWNTGELFF.

The chain links TRBV5-1 to TRBJ2-5; 10 bases are a match to TRBD2. Trimming at V came to 5 bases and at J to 5 bases, leaving 12 bases not matched to a gene. CDR1 and CDR2 (germline): SGHRS, YFSETQ. The CDR3 is 16 amino acids. The CDR3 coding sequence is TGCGCCAGCAGTCCTAGCGGGAGCGCCGCCCGGGAGACCCAGTACTTC. Translation: CASSPSGSAARETQYF.

The V and J genes are TRBV5-1 and TRBJ2-3; tentative D call: TRBD1 (6 bases). This CDR3 has 13 residues. The V end was cut by 5 bases, the J end by 6 bases, with 13 bases between. Germline CDR1 reads SGHRS; CDR2 reads YFSETQ. CDR3 protein: CASRQGSKDTQYF. In nucleotides, the CDR3 is TGCGCCAGCAGACAGGGTAGTAAGGATACGCAGTATTTT.

The chain combines TRBV3-1 (or the pseudogene TRBV3-2) with TRBJ2-7; TRBD1 aligns across 8 bases. CDR1 is LGHDT and CDR2 is YNNKEL in the germline V gene (reference sequence). V lost 11 bases, J lost 1 base, and 10 bases stayed unmatched. The CDR3 length is 14 residues. CDR3 loop: CASHGTGSSYEQYF. The DNA of the CDR3 is TGTGCCTCCCATGGGACAGGAAGTTCCTACGAGCAGTACTTC.

J is TRBJ1-1 and V is TRBV30; unclear D gene. V was cut by 2 bases and J by 11 bases, with 21 bases left in between. Germline CDR1 GTSNPN, CDR2 SVGIG (reference sequence). The CDR3 totals 14 residues. The CDR3 nucleotides are TGTGCCTGGAGTCTTCAGTCATTGGGCAGTTTTGCTTTCTTT. Its translation is CAWSLQSLGSFAFF.

The chain couples TRBV4-2 to TRBJ2-7; D call uncertain. Per the germline V gene, CDR1 is LGHNA and CDR2 is YNFKEQ. This CDR3 has 11 residues. V lost 1 base and J lost 6, with 4 bases in between. CDR3 protein: CASSQGPEQYF. Written as DNA, the CDR3 is TGTGCCAGCAGCCAAGGGCCCGAGCAGTACTTC.